These 7 T cell receptor beta chains were sequenced from one sample in a study of immune evolution from preneoplasia to lung adenocarcinoma. The assay was immunoSEQ multiplex PCR, and TCRdb's table has in-frame clones only and misses some. The sample has thousands of clones; about 84% are singletons. Sequenced material: FFPE adjacent normal lung tissue. These receptors were collected from a person aged 70 to 80 with lung adenocarcinoma.

The chain couples TRBV9 to TRBJ2-7, with a possible D match to TRBD2 (6 bases). Trimming shortened V by 3 bases and J by 1 base, and 20 bases separated the two germline ends. CDR3 length: 17 amino acids. CDR1 and CDR2 from the germline V gene are SGDLS and YYNGEE. In DNA form, the CDR3 reads TGTGCCAGCAGCGCGCCAATGGAGGGAGCAGGTTCCTACGAGCAGTACTTC. Protein product: CASSAPMEGAGSYEQYF.

The chain uses TRBV2 and TRBJ1-5; unclear D gene. From germline, CDR1 is SNHLY and CDR2 FYNNEI. This CDR3 is built from 12 residues. Trimming took off 4 bases at V and 4 bases at J, with 5 bases between the two ends. CDR3 sequence reads: CASSAANQPQHF. For the CDR3, the DNA is TGTGCCAGCAGTGCAGCTAATCAGCCCCAGCATTTT.

The chain has TRBV10-3 and TRBJ1-2; 9 bases are shared with TRBD1. J was trimmed by 4 bases and V by 4 bases; bases with no gene match: 1. Germline CDR1 reads ENHRY; CDR2 reads SYGVKD. The length of the CDR3 is 13 residues. This CDR3 reads CAISGDRVYGYTF. The CDR3 DNA reads TGTGCCATCAGTGGGGACAGGGTCTATGGCTACACCTTC.

The J gene is TRBJ1-2, the V gene TRBV5-1, with D unclear. Germline lookup yields CDR1 SGHRS and CDR2 YFSETQ. V lost 4 bases and J lost 5, with 12 bases in between. The CDR3 length is 13 residues. In DNA form, the CDR3 reads TGCGCCAGCAGCCGAAATGGCGGGTATGGCTACACCTTC. It translates to CASSRNGGYGYTF.

The chain recombines TRBV4-1 with TRBJ2-1; D may be TRBD1 (6 bases). Germline CDR1 MGHRA, CDR2 YSYEKL. V lost 4 bases, J lost 8 bases, and 9 bases lay in between. The length of the CDR3 is 12 residues. CDR3 amino acids: CASSLSGDEQFF. For the CDR3, the DNA is TGCGCCAGCAGCCTTTCAGGGGATGAGCAGTTCTTC.

This sequence joins TRBV27 and TRBJ1-2; unclear D gene. Trimming stripped 6 bases from V and 8 bases from J, with 13 bases between. The CDR3 sequence is 12 residues long. CDR1 and CDR2 (germline): MNHEY, SMNVEV (reference sequence). CDR3 coding DNA: TGTGCCAGCAGCTCTATTCTTGGGGGCTACACCTTC. Protein product: CASSSILGGYTF.

About this clone: A read error may account for a junction end that differs from germline. The J gene is TRBJ1-1, the V gene TRBV19, with 10 bases identical to TRBD1. The length of the CDR3 is 14 residues. Germline V gene sequence: CDR1 LNHDA, CDR2 SQIVND (reference sequence). CDR3 amino acids: CASSIAAGTGVVIF. The CDR3, as DNA: TGTGCCAGTAGTATCGCCGCAGGGACAGGGGTTGTTATCTTT.